Listed here is a single TCR beta chain. The data are from a study of blood T cell repertoires in COVID-19. The overall study: The United States, Italy and Spain supplied acute and convalescent COVID-19 samples. PBMCs, B-cell-depleted T cells, or T cells provided the cDNA or gDNA that made up the material.

In the authors' workflow: Using reference gene primer amplification, nucleated cell counts were estimated. Generated by immunoSEQ multiplex PCR, the TCRdb table keeps only in-frame clones and is missing some. That table supplies the V and J calls and clone size; D and trimming were determined from the DNA. The sample yields 40,000 to 55,000 clones, around 90% seen once. The sample was peripheral blood. The receptor's source is a human donor in a cohort sampled during active COVID-19.

The CDR3 nucleotides are TGTGCCACCAGTGACTGGGAGTCCTACGAGCAGTACTTC. Amino acids: CATSDWESYEQYF. The rearrangement uses TRBV24-1 and TRBJ2-7; D may be TRBD2 (5 bases). Germline-derived CDR1 and CDR2 are KGHDR and SFDVKD. Trimming shortened V by 4 bases and J by 1 base, and 7 bases separated the two germline ends. The CDR3 consists of 13 residues.